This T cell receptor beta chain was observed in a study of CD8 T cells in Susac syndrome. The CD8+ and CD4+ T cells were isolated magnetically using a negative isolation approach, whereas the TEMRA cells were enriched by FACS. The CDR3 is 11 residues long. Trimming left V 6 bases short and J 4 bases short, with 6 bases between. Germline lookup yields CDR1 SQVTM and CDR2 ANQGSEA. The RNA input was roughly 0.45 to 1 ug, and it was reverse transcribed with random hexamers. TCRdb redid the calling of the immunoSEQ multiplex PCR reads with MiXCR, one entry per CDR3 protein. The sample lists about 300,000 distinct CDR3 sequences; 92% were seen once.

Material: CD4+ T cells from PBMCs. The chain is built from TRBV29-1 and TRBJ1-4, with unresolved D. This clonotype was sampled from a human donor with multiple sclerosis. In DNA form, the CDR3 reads TGCAGCGTCGGGGTTAATGAAAAACTGTTTTTT. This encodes CSVGVNEKLFF.